The subject of this entry is one TCR beta chain. Its antigen is as yet unknown. The data derive from a study of T cell responses to AZD1222 COVID-19 vaccine. This table comes from immunoSEQ multiplex PCR, and its TCRdb copy is limited to in-frame clones, with some not included. This sample yields about 70,000 clones, of which about 85% are seen a single time; over 20% belongs to the top ten. Germline lookup yields CDR1 SGHTS and CDR2 YDEGEE. Trimming left V 3 bases short and J 3 bases short, with 13 bases between. CDR3 length equals 14 residues. Study-level points and caveats: Unmutated variant regions are reportedly targeted by nearly half of spike-specific TCRs. Repertoire sampling was restricted to post-peak T cell response timepoints. Females outnumbered males among donors, who were mostly white British; clonal diversity was possibly underestimated. At baseline, seropositivity was found in only six or seven AZD1222 recipients.

The sample was peripheral blood, taken on day 0 of AZD1222 vaccination. The source of this sequence is an adult in good health. V gene TRBV5-8 combines with J gene TRBJ2-7; perhaps TRBD1 as D (6 bases). CDR3 residues: CASSYREVSYEQYF. The CDR3 DNA follows: TGTGCCAGCAGCTACAGGGAAGTTAGCTACGAGCAGTACTTC.